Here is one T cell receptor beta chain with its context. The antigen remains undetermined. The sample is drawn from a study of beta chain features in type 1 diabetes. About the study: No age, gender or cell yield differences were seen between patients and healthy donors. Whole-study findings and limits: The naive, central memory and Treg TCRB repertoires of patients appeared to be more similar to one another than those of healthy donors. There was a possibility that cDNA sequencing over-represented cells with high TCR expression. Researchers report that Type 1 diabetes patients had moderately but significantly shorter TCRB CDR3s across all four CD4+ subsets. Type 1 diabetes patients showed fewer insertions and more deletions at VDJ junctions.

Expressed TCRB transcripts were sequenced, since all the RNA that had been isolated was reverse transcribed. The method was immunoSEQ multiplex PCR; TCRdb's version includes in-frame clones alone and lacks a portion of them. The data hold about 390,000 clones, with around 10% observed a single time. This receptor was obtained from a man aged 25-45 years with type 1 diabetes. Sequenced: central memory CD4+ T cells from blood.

DNA for the CDR3: TGCGCCAGCAGCTTGGGGGCTTCGAACACCGGGGAGCTGTTTTTT. This encodes CASSLGASNTGELFF. This chain connects TRBV5-1 to TRBJ2-2; the D is unclear. CDR1 is SGHRS and CDR2 is YFSETQ in the germline V gene. The CDR3 is 15 amino acids. V was pared by 0 bases and J by 0 bases, with 6 bases between.